The TCR gamma chain described here comes from a study of human gamma delta and Vdelta1 T cells. TCRdb re-identified clones in the PCR reads via CATT. Of about 980 gamma-chain clones listed, 4.1% are singletons. Remarks on this clone: TCRdb's entry gives the protein of a much larger clone, which mismatches this DNA's translation at residue 5, likely from a read error; the protein reported here is translated from the DNA.

In germline, CDR1 is VINAFY, CDR2 YDVSNSKD. This CDR3 has 13 residues. The V gene end was trimmed by 5 bases and the J gene end by 8 bases; junction bases not matched to a gene: 12. This rearrangement joins TRGV5 to TRGJ1 or TRGJ2. This TCR derives from a human donor in good health. The sample was naive CD27+ Vdelta1 gamma-delta T cells from blood. The DNA of the CDR3 is TGTGCCACCTGGGGGAAGCCAGGGCATAAGAAACTCTTT. As protein: CATWGKPGHKKLF.